This TCR beta chain was retrieved from a study of beta chain features in type 1 diabetes. Germline values: CDR1 LGHNA, CDR2 YNFKEQ. The CDR3 totals 18 residues. With V trimmed by 2 bases and J by 3 bases, 9 bases remained unmatched. Sequencing targeted expressed TCRB transcripts, as all isolated RNA had been reverse transcribed. TCRdb keeps only in-frame clones here, not all; method: immunoSEQ multiplex PCR. This sample has fewer than 250,000 clones, with 13% to 15% found just once. The source of this sequence is a woman aged 40 to 55 in good health. V usage is TRBV4-2 and J usage is TRBJ2-3, with 12 bases lining up with TRBD2. The sample was naive CD4+ T cells from blood. The CDR3 loop is CASSQSVVTSGGTDTQYF. As DNA, the CDR3 is TGTGCCAGCAGCCAAAGTGTTGTGACTAGCGGGGGAACAGATACGCAGTATTTT.